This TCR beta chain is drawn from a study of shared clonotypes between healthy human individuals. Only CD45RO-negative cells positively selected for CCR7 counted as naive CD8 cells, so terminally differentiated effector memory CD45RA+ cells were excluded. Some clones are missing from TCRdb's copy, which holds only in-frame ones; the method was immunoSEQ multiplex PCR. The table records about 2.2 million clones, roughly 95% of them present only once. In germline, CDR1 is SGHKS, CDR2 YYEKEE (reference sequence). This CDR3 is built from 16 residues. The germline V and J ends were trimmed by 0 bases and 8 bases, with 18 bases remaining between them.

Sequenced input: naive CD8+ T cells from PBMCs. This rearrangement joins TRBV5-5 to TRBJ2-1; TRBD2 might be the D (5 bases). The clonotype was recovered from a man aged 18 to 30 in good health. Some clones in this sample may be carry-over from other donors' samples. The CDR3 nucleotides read TGTGCCAGCAGCTTGGAGAGACTCCCGAGGGTGGATGAGCAGTTCTTC. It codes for CASSLERLPRVDEQFF.